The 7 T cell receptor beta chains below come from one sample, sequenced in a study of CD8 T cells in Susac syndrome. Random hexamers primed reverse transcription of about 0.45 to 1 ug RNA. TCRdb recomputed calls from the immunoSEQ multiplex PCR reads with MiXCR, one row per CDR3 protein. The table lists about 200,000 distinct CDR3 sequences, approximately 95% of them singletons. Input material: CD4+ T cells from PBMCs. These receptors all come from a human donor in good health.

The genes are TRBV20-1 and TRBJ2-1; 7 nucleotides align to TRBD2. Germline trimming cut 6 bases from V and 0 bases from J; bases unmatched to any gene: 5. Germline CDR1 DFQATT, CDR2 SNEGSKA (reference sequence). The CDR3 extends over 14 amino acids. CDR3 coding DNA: TGCAGTGCCCCTGGCGGGAGCTCCTACAATGAGCAGTTCTTC. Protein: CSAPGGSSYNEQFF.

The CDR3 nucleotides are TGCAGCGCCCAACAGGGTGCAGGCGGGGAGCTGTTTTTT. Its protein product is CSAQQGAGGELFF. V gene TRBV29-1 combines with J gene TRBJ2-2; TRBD1 might be the D (6 bases). The CDR3 is made up of 13 amino acids. Germline V gene sequence: CDR1 SQVTM, CDR2 ANQGSEA. Trimming removed 7 bases at V and 7 bases at J, with 16 bases between.

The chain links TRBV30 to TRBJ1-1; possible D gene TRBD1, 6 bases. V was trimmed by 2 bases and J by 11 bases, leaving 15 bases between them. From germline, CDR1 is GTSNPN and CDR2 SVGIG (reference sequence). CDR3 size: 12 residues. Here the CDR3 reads CAWSRFDRLAFF. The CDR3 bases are TGTGCCTGGAGTAGATTTGACAGGCTTGCTTTCTTT.

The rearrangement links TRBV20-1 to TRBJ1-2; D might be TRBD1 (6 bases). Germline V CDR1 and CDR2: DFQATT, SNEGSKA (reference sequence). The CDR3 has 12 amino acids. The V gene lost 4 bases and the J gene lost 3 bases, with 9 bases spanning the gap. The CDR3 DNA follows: TGCAGTGCTAAACAGGGACACTATGGCTACACCTTC. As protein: CSAKQGHYGYTF.

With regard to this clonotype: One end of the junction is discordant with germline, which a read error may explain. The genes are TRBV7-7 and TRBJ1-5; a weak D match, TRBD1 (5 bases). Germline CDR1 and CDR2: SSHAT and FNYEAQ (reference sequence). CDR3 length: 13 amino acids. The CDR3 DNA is TGTGCTAGCAGCCGACAGCCCAATCAGCCCCAGCATTTT. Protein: CASSRQPNQPQHF. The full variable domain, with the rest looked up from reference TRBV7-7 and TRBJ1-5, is GAGVSQSPRYKVTKRGQDVTLRCDPISSHATLYWYQQALGQGPEFLTYFNYEAQPDKSGLPSDRFSAERPEGSISTLTIQRTEQRDSAMYRCASSRQPNQPQHFGDGTRLSIL.

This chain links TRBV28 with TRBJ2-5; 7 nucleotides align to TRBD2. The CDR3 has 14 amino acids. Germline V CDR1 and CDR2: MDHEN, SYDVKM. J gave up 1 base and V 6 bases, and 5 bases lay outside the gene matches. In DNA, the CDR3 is TGTGCCAGCAGGGCCGGGGGGACCCAAGAGACCCAGTACTTC. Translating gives CASRAGGTQETQYF.

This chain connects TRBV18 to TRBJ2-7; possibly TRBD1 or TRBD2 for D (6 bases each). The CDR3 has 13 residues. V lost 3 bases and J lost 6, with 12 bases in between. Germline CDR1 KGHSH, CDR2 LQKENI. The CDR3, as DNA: TGTGCCAGCTCACCCGCGGGACACGGCGAGCAGTACGTC. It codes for CASSPAGHGEQYV.